The present entry profiles one T cell receptor beta chain with its context. The antigen is undetermined. At one boundary the junction diverges from the germline segment, which might be a read error. Sequenced material consisted of expressed TCRB transcripts (all of the isolated RNA was reverse transcribed). TCRdb keeps only in-frame clones here, not all; method: immunoSEQ multiplex PCR. This table has 350,000 or so clones, about 18% appearing once. The data stem from a study of beta chain features in type 1 diabetes. General study results and limits: The study found moderately but significantly shorter TCRB CDR3s in all four CD4+ subsets of Type 1 diabetes patients. Patients with type 1 diabetes showed fewer VDJ junction insertions and more deletions. In patients and controls equally, PCR might favor templates that are shorter.

Germline values: CDR1 SSHAT, CDR2 FNYEAQ (reference sequence). The CDR3 length is 15 residues. The receptor was derived from a woman aged 18-29 years in good health. The sequenced material came from naive CD4+ T cells from blood. The rearrangement uses TRBV7-7 and TRBJ1-2; 8 positions match TRBD1. CDR3: CASSPIPGQGQGYTF. As DNA, the CDR3 is TGTGCTAGCAGCCCGATTCCCGGACAGGGTCAAGGCTACACCTTC.